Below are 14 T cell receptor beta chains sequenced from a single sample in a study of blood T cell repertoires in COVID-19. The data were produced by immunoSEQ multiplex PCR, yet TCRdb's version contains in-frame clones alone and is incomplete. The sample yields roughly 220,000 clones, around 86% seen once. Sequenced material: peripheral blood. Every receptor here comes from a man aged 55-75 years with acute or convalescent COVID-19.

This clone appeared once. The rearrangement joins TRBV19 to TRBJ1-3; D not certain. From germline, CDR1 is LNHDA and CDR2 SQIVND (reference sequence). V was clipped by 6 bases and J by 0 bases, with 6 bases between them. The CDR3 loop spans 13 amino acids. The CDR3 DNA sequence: TGTGCCAGTAGCGGGTACTCTGGAAACACCATATATTTT. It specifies CASSGYSGNTIYF. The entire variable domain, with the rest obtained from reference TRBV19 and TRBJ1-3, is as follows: DGGITQSPKYLFRKEGQNVTLSCEQNLNHDAMYWYRQDPGQGLRLIYYSQIVNDFQKGDIAEGYSVSREKKESFPLTVTSAQKNPTAFYLCASSGYSGNTIYFGEGSWLTVV.

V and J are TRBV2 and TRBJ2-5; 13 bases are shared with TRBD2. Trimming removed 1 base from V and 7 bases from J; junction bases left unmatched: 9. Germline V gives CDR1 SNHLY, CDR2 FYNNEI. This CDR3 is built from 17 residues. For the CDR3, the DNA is TGTGCCAGCAGTGAAGTCCTACTAGCGGGGGGGAGATTGACCCAGTACTTC. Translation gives CASSEVLLAGGRLTQYF.

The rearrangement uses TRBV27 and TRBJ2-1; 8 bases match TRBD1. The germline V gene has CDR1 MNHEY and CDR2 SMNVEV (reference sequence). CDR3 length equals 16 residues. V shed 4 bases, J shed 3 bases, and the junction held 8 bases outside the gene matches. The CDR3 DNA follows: TGTGCCAGCAGTTACGGGACAGGAACTATCTACAATGAGCAGTTCTTC. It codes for CASSYGTGTIYNEQFF.

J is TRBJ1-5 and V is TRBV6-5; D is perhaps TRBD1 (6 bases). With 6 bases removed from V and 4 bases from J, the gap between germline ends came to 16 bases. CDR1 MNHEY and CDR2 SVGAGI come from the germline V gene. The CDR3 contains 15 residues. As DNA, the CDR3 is TGTGCCAGCAGCGAGGGGGGGTCTACGAATCAGCCCCAGCATTTT. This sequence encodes CASSEGGSTNQPQHF.

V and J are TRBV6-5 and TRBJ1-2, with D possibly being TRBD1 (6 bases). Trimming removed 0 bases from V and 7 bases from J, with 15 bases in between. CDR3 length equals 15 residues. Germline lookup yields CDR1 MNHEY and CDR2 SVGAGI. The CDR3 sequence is CASSYSGRGFGGYTF. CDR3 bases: TGTGCCAGCAGTTACTCGGGCAGGGGATTTGGTGGCTACACCTTC.

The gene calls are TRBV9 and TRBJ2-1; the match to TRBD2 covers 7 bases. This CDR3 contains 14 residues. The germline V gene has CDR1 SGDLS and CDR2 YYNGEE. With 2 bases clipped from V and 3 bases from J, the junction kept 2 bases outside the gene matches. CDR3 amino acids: CASSVGGGYNEQFF. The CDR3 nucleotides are TGTGCCAGCAGCGTTGGCGGGGGCTACAATGAGCAGTTCTTC. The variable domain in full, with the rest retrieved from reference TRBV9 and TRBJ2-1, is DSGVTQTPKHLITATGQRVTLRCSPRSGDLSVYWYQQSLDQGLQFLIQYYNGEERAKGNILERFSAQQFPDLHSELNLSSLELGDSALYFCASSVGGGYNEQFFGPGTRLTVL.

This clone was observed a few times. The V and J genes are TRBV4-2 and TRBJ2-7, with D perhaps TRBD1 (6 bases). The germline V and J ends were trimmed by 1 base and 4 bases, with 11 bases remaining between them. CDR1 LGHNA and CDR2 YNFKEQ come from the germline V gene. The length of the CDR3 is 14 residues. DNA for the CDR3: TGTGCCAGCAGCCAAGGGGGGCACGGTTACGAGCAGTACTTC. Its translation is CASSQGGHGYEQYF.

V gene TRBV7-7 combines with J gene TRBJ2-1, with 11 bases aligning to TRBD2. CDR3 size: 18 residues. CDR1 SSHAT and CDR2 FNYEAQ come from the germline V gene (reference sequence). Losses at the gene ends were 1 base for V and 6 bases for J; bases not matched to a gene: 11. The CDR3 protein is CASSLGFSGGAGGNEQFF. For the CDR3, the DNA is TGTGCCAGCAGCTTAGGTTTTAGCGGGGGGGCCGGGGGCAATGAGCAGTTCTTC. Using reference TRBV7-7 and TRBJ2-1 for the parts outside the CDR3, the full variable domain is GAGVSQSPRYKVTKRGQDVTLRCDPISSHATLYWYQQALGQGPEFLTYFNYEAQPDKSGLPSDRFSAERPEGSISTLTIQRTEQRDSAMYRCASSLGFSGGAGGNEQFFGPGTRLTVL.

CDR3: CASSKTRDSGSEYF. The CDR3 DNA sequence: TGTGCCAGCAGTAAAACCCGGGACAGCGGGTCTGAGTACTTC. The chain links TRBV27 to TRBJ2-7; perhaps TRBD1 as D (7 bases). This CDR3 is built from 14 residues. Germline CDR1 is MNHEY and CDR2 is SMNVEV (reference sequence). The ends were cut back, 5 bases at V and 11 bases at J, with 22 bases in the middle.

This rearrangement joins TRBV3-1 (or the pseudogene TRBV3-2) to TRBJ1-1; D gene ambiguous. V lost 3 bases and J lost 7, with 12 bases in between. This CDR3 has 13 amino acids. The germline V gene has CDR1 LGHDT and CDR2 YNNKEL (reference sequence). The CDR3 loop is CASSHLREGEAFF. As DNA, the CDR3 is TGTGCCAGCAGCCATCTCCGGGAAGGTGAAGCTTTCTTT.

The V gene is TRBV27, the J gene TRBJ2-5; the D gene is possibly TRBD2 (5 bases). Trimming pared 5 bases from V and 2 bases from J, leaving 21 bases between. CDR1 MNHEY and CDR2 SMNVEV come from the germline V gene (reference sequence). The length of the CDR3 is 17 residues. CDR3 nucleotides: TGTGCCAGCAGTCCGGAGGCGACGGGTTTTATTCAAGAGACCCAGTACTTC. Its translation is CASSPEATGFIQETQYF.

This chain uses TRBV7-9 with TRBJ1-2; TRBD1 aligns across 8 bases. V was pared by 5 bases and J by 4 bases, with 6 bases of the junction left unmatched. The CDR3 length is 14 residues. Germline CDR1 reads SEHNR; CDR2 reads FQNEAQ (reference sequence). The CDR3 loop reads CASSQGTGFYGYTF. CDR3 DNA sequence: TGTGCCAGCAGCCAAGGGACAGGCTTCTATGGCTACACCTTC.

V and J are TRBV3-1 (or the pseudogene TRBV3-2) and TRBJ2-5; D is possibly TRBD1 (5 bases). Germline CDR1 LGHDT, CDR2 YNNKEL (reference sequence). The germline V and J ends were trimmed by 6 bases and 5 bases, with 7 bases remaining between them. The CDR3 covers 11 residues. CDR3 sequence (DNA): TGTGCCAGCAGACAGGTGGAGACCCAGTACTTC. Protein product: CASRQVETQYF.

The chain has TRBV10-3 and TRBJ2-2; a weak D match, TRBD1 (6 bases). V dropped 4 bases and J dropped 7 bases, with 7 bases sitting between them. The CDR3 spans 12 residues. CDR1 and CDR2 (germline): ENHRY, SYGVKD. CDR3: CAISGRGGELFF. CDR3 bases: TGTGCCATCAGTGGCAGGGGCGGGGAGCTGTTTTTT.